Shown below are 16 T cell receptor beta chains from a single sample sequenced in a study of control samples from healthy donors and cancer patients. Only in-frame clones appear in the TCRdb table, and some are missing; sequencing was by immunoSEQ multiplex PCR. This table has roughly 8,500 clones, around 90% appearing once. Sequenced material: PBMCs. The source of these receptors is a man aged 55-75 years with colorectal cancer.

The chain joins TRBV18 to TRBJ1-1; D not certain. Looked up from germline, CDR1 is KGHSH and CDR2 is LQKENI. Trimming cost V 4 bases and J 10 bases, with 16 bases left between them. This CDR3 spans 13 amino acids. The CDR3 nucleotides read TGTGCCAGCTCACTCGACACCCAAGGCGGAGCTTTCTTT. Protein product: CASSLDTQGGAFF.

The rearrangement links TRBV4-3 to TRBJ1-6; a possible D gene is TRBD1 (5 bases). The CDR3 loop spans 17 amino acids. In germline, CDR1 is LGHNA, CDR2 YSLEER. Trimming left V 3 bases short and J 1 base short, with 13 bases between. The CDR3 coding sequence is TGCGCCAGCAGCCAGGAGACAGTTGTGTCCTATAATTCACCCCTCCACTTT. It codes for CASSQETVVSYNSPLHF.

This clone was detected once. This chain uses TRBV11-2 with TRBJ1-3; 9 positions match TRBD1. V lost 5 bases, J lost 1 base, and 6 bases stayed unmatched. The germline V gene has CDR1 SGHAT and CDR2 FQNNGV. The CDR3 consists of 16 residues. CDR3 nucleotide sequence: TGTGCCAGCAGCCAATACAGGGGGCCTTCTGGAAACACCATATATTTT. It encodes CASSQYRGPSGNTIYF.

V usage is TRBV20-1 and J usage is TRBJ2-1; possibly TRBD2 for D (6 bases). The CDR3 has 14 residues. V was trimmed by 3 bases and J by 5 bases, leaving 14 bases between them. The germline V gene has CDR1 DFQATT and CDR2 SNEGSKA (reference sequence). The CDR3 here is CSASLGGYNNEQFF. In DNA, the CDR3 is TGCAGTGCTAGTCTCGGGGGTTACAACAATGAGCAGTTCTTC.

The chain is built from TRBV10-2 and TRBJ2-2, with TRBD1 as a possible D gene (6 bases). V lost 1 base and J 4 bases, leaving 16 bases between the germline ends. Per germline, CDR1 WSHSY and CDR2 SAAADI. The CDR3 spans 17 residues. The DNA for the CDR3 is TGCGCCAGCAGTGAGTGGTGGGCAGGGGATGGCACCGGGGAGCTGTTTTTT. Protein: CASSEWWAGDGTGELFF.

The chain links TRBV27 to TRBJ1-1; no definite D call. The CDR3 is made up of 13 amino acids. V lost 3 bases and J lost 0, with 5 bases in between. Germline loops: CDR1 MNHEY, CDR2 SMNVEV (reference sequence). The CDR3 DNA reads TGTGCCAGCAGTTTTACCCTGAACACTGAAGCTTTCTTT. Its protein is CASSFTLNTEAFF.

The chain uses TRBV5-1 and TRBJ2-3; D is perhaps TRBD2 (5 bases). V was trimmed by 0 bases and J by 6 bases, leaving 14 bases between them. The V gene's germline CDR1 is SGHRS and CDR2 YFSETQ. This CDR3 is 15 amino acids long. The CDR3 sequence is CASSLAGVAADTQYF. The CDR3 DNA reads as TGCGCCAGCAGCTTGGCCGGGGTAGCAGCGGATACGCAGTATTTT. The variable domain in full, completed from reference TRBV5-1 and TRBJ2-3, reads KAGVTQTPRYLIKTRGQQVTLSCSPISGHRSVSWYQQTPGQGLQFLFEYFSETQRNKGNFPGRFSGRQFSNSRSEMNVSTLELGDSALYLCASSLAGVAADTQYFGPGTRLTVL.

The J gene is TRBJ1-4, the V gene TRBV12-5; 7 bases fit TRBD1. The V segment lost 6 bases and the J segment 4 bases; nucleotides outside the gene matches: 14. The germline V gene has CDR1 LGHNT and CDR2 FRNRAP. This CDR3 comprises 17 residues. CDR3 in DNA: TGTGCTAGTGGCCCCCCGGGACAGTTCACGATTAATGAAAAACTGTTTTTT. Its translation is CASGPPGQFTINEKLFF. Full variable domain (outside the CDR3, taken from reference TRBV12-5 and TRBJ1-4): DARVTQTPRHKVTEMGQEVTMRCQPILGHNTVFWYRQTMMQGLELLAYFRNRAPLDDSGMPKDRFSAEMPDATLATLKIQPSEPRDSAVYFCASGPPGQFTINEKLFFGSGTQLSVL.

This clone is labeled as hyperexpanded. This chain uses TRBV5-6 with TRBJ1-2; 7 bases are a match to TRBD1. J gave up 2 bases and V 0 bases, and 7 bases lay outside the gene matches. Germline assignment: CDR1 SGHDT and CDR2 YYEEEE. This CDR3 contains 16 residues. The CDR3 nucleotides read TGTGCCAGCAGCTTGGGGGTGACAGGGAACAACTATGGCTACACCTTC. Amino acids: CASSLGVTGNNYGYTF.

CDR3 sequence: CASSPRSRDNYGYTF. CDR3 in DNA: TGTGCCAGCAGCCCGAGGTCGAGGGATAACTATGGCTACACCTTC. V and J are TRBV7-9 and TRBJ1-2, with unresolved D. The CDR3 runs to 15 residues. Trimming took off 5 bases at V and 1 base at J, with 14 bases between the two ends. The germline V gene encodes CDR1 SEHNR and CDR2 FQNEAQ (reference sequence).

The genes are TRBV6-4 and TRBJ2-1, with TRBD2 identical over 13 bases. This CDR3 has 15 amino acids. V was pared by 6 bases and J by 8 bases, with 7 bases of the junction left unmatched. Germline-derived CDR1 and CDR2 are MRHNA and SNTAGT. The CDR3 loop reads CASSQLAGGPDEQFF. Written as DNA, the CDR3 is TGTGCCAGCAGCCAACTAGCGGGGGGGCCCGATGAGCAGTTCTTC.

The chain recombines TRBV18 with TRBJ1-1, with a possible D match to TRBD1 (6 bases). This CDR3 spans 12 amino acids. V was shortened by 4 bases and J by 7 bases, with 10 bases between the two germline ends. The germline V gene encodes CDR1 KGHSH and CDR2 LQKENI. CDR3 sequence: CASSLGGSEAFF. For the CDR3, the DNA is TGTGCCAGCTCACTAGGGGGGAGTGAAGCTTTCTTT.

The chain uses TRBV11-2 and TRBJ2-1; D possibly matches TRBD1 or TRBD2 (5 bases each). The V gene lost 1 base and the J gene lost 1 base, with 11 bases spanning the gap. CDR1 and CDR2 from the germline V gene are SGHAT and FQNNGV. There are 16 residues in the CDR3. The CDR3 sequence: CASSLGGVRSYNEQFF. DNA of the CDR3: TGTGCCAGCAGCTTAGGAGGGGTTAGGTCCTACAATGAGCAGTTCTTC.

The CDR3 DNA reads as TGCGCCAGCAGCCAAAGAGGGGGACGACAAAAGGCATATTATGGCTACACCTTC. Amino acids: CASSQRGGRQKAYYGYTF. The rearrangement links TRBV4-3 to TRBJ1-2; perhaps TRBD1 as D (6 bases). The V end lost 2 bases, the J end lost 5 bases, and 24 bases lay between the germline ends. The CDR3 covers 18 residues. Germline-derived CDR1 and CDR2 are LGHNA and YSLEER.

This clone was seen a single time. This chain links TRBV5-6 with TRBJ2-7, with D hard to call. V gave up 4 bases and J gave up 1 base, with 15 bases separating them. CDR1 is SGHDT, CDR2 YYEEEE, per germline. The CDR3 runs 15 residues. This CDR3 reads CASSTRAWFSYEQYF. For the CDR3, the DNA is TGTGCCAGCAGCACCCGGGCGTGGTTTTCCTACGAGCAGTACTTC.

The CDR3 here is CASSYVGPREQYF. The CDR3 nucleotides read TGTGCCAGCAGTTACGTAGGCCCCCGCGAGCAGTACTTC. V is TRBV6-6 and J is TRBJ2-7, with D unresolved. CDR3 size: 13 residues. V lost 2 bases, J lost 6 bases, and 11 bases lay in between. Germline V gives CDR1 MNHNY, CDR2 SVGAGI (reference sequence).